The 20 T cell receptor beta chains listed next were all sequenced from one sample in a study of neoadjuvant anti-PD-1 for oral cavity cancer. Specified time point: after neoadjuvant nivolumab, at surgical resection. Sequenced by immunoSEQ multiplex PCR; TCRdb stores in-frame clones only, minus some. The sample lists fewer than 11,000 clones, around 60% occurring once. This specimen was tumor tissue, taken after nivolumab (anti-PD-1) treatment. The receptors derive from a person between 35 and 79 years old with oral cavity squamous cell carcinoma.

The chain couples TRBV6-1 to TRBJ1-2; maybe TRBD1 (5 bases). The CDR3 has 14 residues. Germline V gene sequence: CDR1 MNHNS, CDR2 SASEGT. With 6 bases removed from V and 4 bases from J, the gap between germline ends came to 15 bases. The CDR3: CASRVGGTGYGYTF. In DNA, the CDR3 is TGTGCCAGCAGGGTGGGCGGGACGGGCTATGGCTACACCTTC.

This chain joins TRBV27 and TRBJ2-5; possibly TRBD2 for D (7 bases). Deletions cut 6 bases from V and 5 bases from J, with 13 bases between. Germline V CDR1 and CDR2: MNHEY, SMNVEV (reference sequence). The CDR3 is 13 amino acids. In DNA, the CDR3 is TGTGCCAGCAGATTCGGGGGGCTGGAGACCCAGTACTTC. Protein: CASRFGGLETQYF.

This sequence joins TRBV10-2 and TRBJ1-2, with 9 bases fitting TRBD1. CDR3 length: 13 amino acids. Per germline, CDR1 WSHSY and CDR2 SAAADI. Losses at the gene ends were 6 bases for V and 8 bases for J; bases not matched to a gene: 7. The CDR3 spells CASRADRGTGYTF. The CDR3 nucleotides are TGCGCCAGCAGGGCGGACAGGGGAACCGGCTACACCTTC.

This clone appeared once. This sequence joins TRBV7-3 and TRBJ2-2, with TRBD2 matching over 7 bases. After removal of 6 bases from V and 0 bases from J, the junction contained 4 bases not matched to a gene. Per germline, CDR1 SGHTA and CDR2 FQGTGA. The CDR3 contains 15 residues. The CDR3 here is CASRPGGANTGELFF. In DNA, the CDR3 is TGTGCCAGCAGACCGGGGGGAGCGAACACCGGGGAGCTGTTTTTT.

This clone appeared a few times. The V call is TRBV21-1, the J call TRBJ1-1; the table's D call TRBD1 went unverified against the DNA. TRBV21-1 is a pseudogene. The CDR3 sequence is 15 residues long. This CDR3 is CASGLDRGRNTEAFF. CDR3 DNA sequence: TGTGCCAGCGGCCTCGACAGGGGCCGAAACACTGAAGCTTTCTTT.

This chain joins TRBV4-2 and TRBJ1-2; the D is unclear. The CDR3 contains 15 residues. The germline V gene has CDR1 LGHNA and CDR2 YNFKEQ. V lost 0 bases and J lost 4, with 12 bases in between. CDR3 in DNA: TGTGCCAGCAGCCAAGATAGTTGGACGGTCTATGGCTACACCTTC. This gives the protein CASSQDSWTVYGYTF.

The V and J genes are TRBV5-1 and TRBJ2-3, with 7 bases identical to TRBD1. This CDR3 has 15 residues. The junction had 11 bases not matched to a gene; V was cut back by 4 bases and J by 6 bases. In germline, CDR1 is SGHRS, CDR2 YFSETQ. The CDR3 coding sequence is TGCGCCAGCAGCCAACAGGGGCCCCCTATGGATACGCAGTATTTT. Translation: CASSQQGPPMDTQYF.

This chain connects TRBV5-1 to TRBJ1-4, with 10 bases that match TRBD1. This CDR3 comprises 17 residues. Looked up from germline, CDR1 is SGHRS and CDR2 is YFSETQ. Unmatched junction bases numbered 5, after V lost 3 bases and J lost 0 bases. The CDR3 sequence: CASSYGQGGPTNEKLFF. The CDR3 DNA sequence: TGCGCCAGCAGCTACGGACAGGGGGGCCCAACTAATGAAAAACTGTTTTTT. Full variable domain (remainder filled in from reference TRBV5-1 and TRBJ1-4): KAGVTQTPRYLIKTRGQQVTLSCSPISGHRSVSWYQQTPGQGLQFLFEYFSETQRNKGNFPGRFSGRQFSNSRSEMNVSTLELGDSALYLCASSYGQGGPTNEKLFFGSGTQLSVL.

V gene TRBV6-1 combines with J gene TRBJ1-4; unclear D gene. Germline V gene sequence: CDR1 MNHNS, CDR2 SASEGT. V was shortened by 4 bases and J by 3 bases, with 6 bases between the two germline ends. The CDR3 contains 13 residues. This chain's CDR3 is CASSVRPNEKLFF. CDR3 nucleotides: TGTGCCAGCAGTGTCCGGCCTAATGAAAAACTGTTTTTT.

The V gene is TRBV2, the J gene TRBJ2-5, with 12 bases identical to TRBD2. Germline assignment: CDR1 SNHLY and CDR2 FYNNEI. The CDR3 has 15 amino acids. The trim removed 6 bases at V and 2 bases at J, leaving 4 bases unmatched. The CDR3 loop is CASSPSGREQETQYF. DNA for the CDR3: TGTGCCAGCAGCCCTAGCGGGAGGGAACAAGAGACCCAGTACTTC.

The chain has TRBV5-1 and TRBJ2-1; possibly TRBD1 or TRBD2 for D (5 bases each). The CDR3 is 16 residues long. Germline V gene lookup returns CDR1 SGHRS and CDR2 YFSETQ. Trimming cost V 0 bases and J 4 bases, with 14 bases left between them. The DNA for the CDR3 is TGCGCCAGCAGCTTGGAAGTCGGGACGGTTTACAATGAGCAGTTCTTC. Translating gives CASSLEVGTVYNEQFF.

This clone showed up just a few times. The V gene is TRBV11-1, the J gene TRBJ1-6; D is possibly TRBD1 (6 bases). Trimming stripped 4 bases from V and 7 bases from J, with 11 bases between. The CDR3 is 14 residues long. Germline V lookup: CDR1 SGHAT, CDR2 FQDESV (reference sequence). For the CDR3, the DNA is TGTGCCAGCAGCTGGGGGGGGACAAATTCACCCCTCCACTTT. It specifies CASSWGGTNSPLHF.

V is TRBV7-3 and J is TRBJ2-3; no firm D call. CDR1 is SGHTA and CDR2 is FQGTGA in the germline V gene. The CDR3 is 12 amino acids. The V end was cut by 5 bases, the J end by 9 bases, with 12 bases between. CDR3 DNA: TGTGCCAGCAGCCCCGACCACCTGACGCAGTATTTT. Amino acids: CASSPDHLTQYF.

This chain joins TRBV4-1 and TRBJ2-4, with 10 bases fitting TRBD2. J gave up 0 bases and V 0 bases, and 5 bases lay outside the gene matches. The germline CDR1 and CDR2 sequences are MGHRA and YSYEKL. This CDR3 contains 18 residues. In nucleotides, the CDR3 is TGCGCCAGCAGCCAAGACAGGACTAGCGGCCTAGCCAAAAACATTCAGTACTTC. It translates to CASSQDRTSGLAKNIQYF.

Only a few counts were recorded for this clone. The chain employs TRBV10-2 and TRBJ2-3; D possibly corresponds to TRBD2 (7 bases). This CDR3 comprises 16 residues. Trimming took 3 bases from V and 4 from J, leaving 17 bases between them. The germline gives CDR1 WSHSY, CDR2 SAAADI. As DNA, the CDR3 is TGCGCCAGCAGTGACTTGGTGAGGGGGGGTCCAGATACGCAGTATTTT. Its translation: CASSDLVRGGPDTQYF.

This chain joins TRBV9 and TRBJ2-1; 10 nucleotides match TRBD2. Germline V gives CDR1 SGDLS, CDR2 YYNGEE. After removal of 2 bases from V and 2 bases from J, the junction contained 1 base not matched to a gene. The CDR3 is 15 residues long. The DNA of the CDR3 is TGTGCCAGCAGCGTCCTAGCGGGGGCCTACAATGAGCAGTTCTTC. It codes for CASSVLAGAYNEQFF. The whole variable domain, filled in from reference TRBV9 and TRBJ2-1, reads DSGVTQTPKHLITATGQRVTLRCSPRSGDLSVYWYQQSLDQGLQFLIQYYNGEERAKGNILERFSAQQFPDLHSELNLSSLELGDSALYFCASSVLAGAYNEQFFGPGTRLTVL.

Here the CDR3 DNA reads TGTGCCAGCTCACCACAAGGACACGAGCAGTACTTC. Translated, it gives CASSPQGHEQYF. V is TRBV18 and J is TRBJ2-7; D unclear. V dropped 1 base and J dropped 5 bases, with 6 bases sitting between them. The CDR3 has 12 amino acids. Germline V gives CDR1 KGHSH, CDR2 LQKENI.

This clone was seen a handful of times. CDR3 amino acids: CASSYSSGTGSHIQYF. The CDR3 DNA sequence: TGTGCCAGCAGCTACTCATCCGGGACAGGGTCACACATTCAGTACTTC. The chain has TRBV2 and TRBJ2-4, with 9 bases that match TRBD1. The germline V gene has CDR1 SNHLY and CDR2 FYNNEI. The CDR3 loop spans 16 amino acids. V lost 6 bases and J lost 8; bases outside the gene matches: 14.

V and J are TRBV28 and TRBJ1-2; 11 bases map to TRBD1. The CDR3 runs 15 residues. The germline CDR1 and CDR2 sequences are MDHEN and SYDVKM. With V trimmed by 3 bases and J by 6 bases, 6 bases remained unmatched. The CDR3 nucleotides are TGTGCCAGCAGTTTGATAGGACAGGGGGCAAATGGCTACACCTTC. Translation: CASSLIGQGANGYTF.

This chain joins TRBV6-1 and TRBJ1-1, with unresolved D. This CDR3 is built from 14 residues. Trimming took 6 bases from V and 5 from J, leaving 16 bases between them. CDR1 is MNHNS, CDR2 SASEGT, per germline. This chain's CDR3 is CASSLQGPNTEAFF. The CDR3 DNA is TGTGCCAGCAGCCTCCAAGGTCCCAATACTGAAGCTTTCTTT.